The sequence of this T cell receptor beta chain was determined in a study of cytomegalovirus exposure and HLA in healthy donors. Regarding the study as a whole: DRB1 showed the most TCR associations and HLA-C the fewest in a later analysis, as rates varied by HLA locus.

Remarks on this clone: Its specificity is not known.

The PCR had 60 Vbeta and 13 Jbeta primers. Produced via immunoSEQ multiplex PCR; TCRdb's table is partial and in-frame only. This sample has some 180,000 clones, with roughly 78% found just once. This CDR3 is 15 amino acids long. V lost 7 bases to trimming and J lost 10 bases; unmatched junction nucleotides: 9. CDR1 is MNHEY and CDR2 is SVGAGI in the germline V gene. Input material: PBMCs. The sequence came from a woman aged 30 to 39 in good health and CMV-seronegative. The genes are TRBV6-5 and TRBJ1-6; TRBD1 agrees at 11 bases. The DNA for the CDR3 is TGTGCCAGCACCAGGACAGGGGGCCAAGGCTCACCCCTCCACTTT. It translates to CASTRTGGQGSPLHF.